This passage covers 6 T cell receptor beta chains from one sample sequenced in a study of blood T cells in healthy people across ages. Combining a sample-barcoded 5' primer with a J-beta primer mix, a second PCR ran for about 7 to 12 cycles. MiXCR, run by TCRdb on the 5' RACE reads, gives a single entry per CDR3 protein. The sample includes over 750,000 distinct CDR3 sequences, roughly 25% seen only once; the top ten take more than 8%. The same sample was also used in a study of T cells of mothers and their children.

Sequencing was done on a sample of blood. The receptors were gathered from a boy younger than 18 in good health.

This clonotype was found a few times. J is TRBJ1-1 and V is TRBV7-9, with D unclear. Trimming pared 1 base from V and 5 bases from J, leaving 23 bases between. CDR1 and CDR2 from the germline V gene are SEHNR and FQNEAQ (reference sequence). This CDR3 is 18 amino acids long. CDR3 protein: CASSLDMLYSGDGTEAFF. DNA for the CDR3: TGTGCCAGCAGCTTAGATATGTTATACTCGGGTGACGGGACTGAAGCTTTCTTT.

This clonotype was detected only a few times. The rearrangement joins TRBV19 to TRBJ1-1, with a tentative D call TRBD1 (5 bases). V lost 7 bases to trimming and J lost 7 bases, with 22 bases between them. This CDR3 is built from 15 residues. Germline V CDR1 and CDR2: LNHDA, SQIVND (reference sequence). CDR3 amino acids: CASTSGQTPDGEAFF. The DNA of the CDR3 is TGTGCCAGTACCTCGGGGCAGACCCCCGACGGTGAAGCTTTCTTT.

The chain couples TRBV10-3 to TRBJ2-7, with 9 bases fitting TRBD1. CDR3 length: 16 amino acids. Germline V lookup: CDR1 ENHRY, CDR2 SYGVKD. V shed 3 bases and J 2 bases; nucleotides not matched to a gene: 8. This CDR3 is CAISDPDRGAPYEQYF. CDR3 DNA sequence: TGTGCCATCAGTGACCCGGACAGGGGAGCCCCCTACGAGCAGTACTTC.

This clonotype was seen more than once but under ten times. V usage is TRBV12-3 or TRBV12-4 and J usage is TRBJ2-5, with no clear D. V lost 1 base and J 2 bases, leaving 14 bases between the germline ends. This CDR3 spans 16 amino acids. The CDR3 DNA follows: TGTGCCAGCAGTTTAGTTTTTCGGGTCGGGCAAGAGACCCAGTACTTC. Its translation is CASSLVFRVGQETQYF.

The chain carries TRBV7-9 and TRBJ1-4; D is unclear. V lost 4 bases and J lost 7, with 7 bases in between. Per the germline V gene, CDR1 is SEHNR and CDR2 is FQNEAQ (reference sequence). This CDR3 is 12 amino acids long. The CDR3 nucleotides are TGTGCCAGCAGCTGGACTCGTGAAAAACTGTTTTTT. Amino acids: CASSWTREKLFF.

In this sample, this clonotype turned up a few times. The chain joins TRBV24-1 to TRBJ1-2, with a weak D call TRBD1 (6 bases). The CDR3 length is 16 residues. The V end lost 4 bases, the J end lost 0 bases, and 14 bases lay between the germline ends. Germline V CDR1 and CDR2: KGHDR, SFDVKD. The CDR3 region is CATSDTTGTTNYGYTF. Here the CDR3 DNA reads TGTGCCACCAGTGACACGACAGGAACCACTAACTATGGCTACACCTTC.